The 27 T cell receptor beta chains presented below share a single source sample, sequenced in a study of beta chain features in type 1 diabetes. All of the isolated RNA was reverse transcribed, so expressed TCRB transcripts were sequenced. The assay was immunoSEQ multiplex PCR, and TCRdb's table has in-frame clones only and misses some. The sample holds some 360,000 clones, roughly a fifth seen once. The specimen sequenced was naive CD4+ T cells from blood. The source is a woman aged 18-29 years in good health.

This chain uses TRBV9 with TRBJ2-6; D remains ambiguous. V was pared by 2 bases and J by 2 bases, with 5 bases between. CDR3 length: 14 amino acids. CDR1 SGDLS and CDR2 YYNGEE come from the germline V gene. In DNA form, the CDR3 reads TGTGCCAGCAGCGTTCGGGCTGGGGCCAACGTCCTGACTTTC. Its protein product is CASSVRAGANVLTF.

The chain links TRBV5-1 to TRBJ2-5, with a tentative D call TRBD2 (6 bases). The CDR3 contains 16 residues. Germline CDR1 reads SGHRS; CDR2 reads YFSETQ. V dropped 1 base and J dropped 4 bases, with 17 bases sitting between them. CDR3 bases: TGCGCCAGCAGCTTGCCCCCCGTGGGAGGCGGAGAGACCCAGTACTTC. Residues: CASSLPPVGGGETQYF. The full variable domain, completed using reference TRBV5-1 and TRBJ2-5, is KAGVTQTPRYLIKTRGQQVTLSCSPISGHRSVSWYQQTPGQGLQFLFEYFSETQRNKGNFPGRFSGRQFSNSRSEMNVSTLELGDSALYLCASSLPPVGGGETQYFGPGTRLLVL.

This clone was counted a few times. This chain links TRBV7-9 with TRBJ2-7, with 9 bases aligning to TRBD2. V lost 5 bases and J lost 5; bases outside the gene matches: 4. CDR1 and CDR2 from the germline V gene are SEHNR and FQNEAQ (reference sequence). CDR3 length equals 13 residues. The DNA for the CDR3 is TGTGCCAGCAGCGTCGGACTAGCGCACGAGCAGTACTTC. Translation: CASSVGLAHEQYF. The variable domain in full, completed from reference TRBV7-9 and TRBJ2-7, reads DTGVSQNPRHKITKRGQNVTFRCDPISEHNRLYWYRQTLGQGPEFLTYFQNEAQLEKSRLLSDRFSAERPKGSFSTLEIQRTEQGDSAMYLCASSVGLAHEQYFGPGTRLTVT.

The genes are TRBV7-8 and TRBJ1-5, with TRBD1 matching 8 bases. Unmatched junction bases numbered 7, after V lost 2 bases and J lost 4 bases. This CDR3 has 16 residues. Germline V gene data show CDR1 as SGHVS and CDR2 as FQNEAQ. CDR3 in DNA: TGTGCCAGCAGCTTATCAGGGGGCTTGCTGAATCAGCCCCAGCATTTT. It specifies CASSLSGGLLNQPQHF.

The chain couples TRBV5-4 to TRBJ2-5; D unclear. V was clipped by 9 bases and J by 7 bases, with 16 bases between them. The CDR3 covers 12 residues. Germline CDR1 SGHNT, CDR2 YYREEE (reference sequence). The CDR3: CATTDLFGTQYF. The CDR3 DNA reads as TGTGCCACCACCGACTTATTTGGGACCCAGTACTTC. Complete variable domain (other parts from reference TRBV5-4 and TRBJ2-5): ETGVTQSPTHLIKTRGQQVTLRCSSQSGHNTVSWYQQALGQGPQFIFQYYREEENGRGNFPPRFSGLQFPNYSSELNVNALELDDSALYLCATTDLFGTQYFGPGTRLLVL.

V gene TRBV23-1 combines with J gene TRBJ2-7, with 9 bases matching TRBD1. TRBV23-1 is an ORF, with its function uncertain. V gave up 6 bases and J gave up 1 base; unmatched junction bases: 10. The CDR3 is 16 amino acids. In nucleotides, the CDR3 is TGCGCCAGCAGGCCCTACCGGGACAGGGAGTCCTACGAGCAGTACTTC. Translating gives CASRPYRDRESYEQYF.

The chain uses TRBV9 and TRBJ2-2; maybe TRBD2 (6 bases). This CDR3 comprises 14 residues. V lost 3 bases and J lost 3, with 9 bases in between. CDR1 SGDLS and CDR2 YYNGEE come from the germline V gene. The CDR3 loop is CASSGGLDTGELFF. CDR3 nucleotide sequence: TGTGCCAGCAGCGGGGGACTGGACACCGGGGAGCTGTTTTTT.

V is TRBV15 and J is TRBJ2-1; 12 positions match TRBD2. This CDR3 is 16 amino acids long. J gave up 5 bases and V 2 bases, and 4 bases lay outside the gene matches. CDR1 and CDR2 (germline): LNHNV, YYDKDF (reference sequence). The CDR3, as DNA: TGTGCCACCAGCAGACTTACTAGCGGGGGGAACAATGAGCAGTTCTTC. It codes for CATSRLTSGGNNEQFF.

The sample holds a few counts of this clone. The chain is built from TRBV25-1 and TRBJ2-1; 9 bases line up with TRBD2. Trimming at V came to 3 bases and at J to 3 bases, leaving 3 bases not matched to a gene. CDR3 length: 15 amino acids. CDR1 is MGHDK, CDR2 SYGVNS, per germline. The CDR3 loop is CASSDPRGGYNEQFF. The CDR3 DNA follows: TGTGCCAGCAGTGACCCGCGGGGGGGCTACAATGAGCAGTTCTTC.

Only a few counts were recorded for this clone. This chain uses TRBV7-2 with TRBJ2-5, with 7 nucleotides matching TRBD2. V lost 5 bases to trimming and J lost 9 bases; unmatched junction nucleotides: 12. The CDR3 is made up of 14 amino acids. The V gene's germline CDR1 is SGHTA and CDR2 FQGNSA. The CDR3 protein is CASSQRDYARSQYF. The CDR3 DNA follows: TGTGCCAGCAGCCAGCGGGACTACGCCAGGTCCCAGTACTTC.

This clone occurred a few times. This chain uses TRBV6-6 with TRBJ2-6; D is ambiguous. Trimming pared 6 bases from V and 0 bases from J, leaving 6 bases between. The CDR3 is made up of 14 amino acids. The V gene's germline CDR1 is MNHNY and CDR2 SVGAGI (reference sequence). In DNA, the CDR3 is TGTGCCAGCAGATCCAGCTCTGGGGCCAACGTCCTGACTTTC. This encodes CASRSSSGANVLTF.

The sample holds a few counts of this clone. This chain links TRBV5-1 with TRBJ1-2, with D hard to call. The V end was cut by 4 bases, the J end by 8 bases, with 15 bases between. Germline CDR1 and CDR2: SGHRS and YFSETQ. The CDR3 is 13 residues long. CDR3 residues: CASSLSGGQGYTF. For the CDR3, the DNA is TGCGCCAGCAGCCTCTCTGGAGGTCAGGGCTACACCTTC. The variable domain in full, completed from reference TRBV5-1 and TRBJ1-2, reads KAGVTQTPRYLIKTRGQQVTLSCSPISGHRSVSWYQQTPGQGLQFLFEYFSETQRNKGNFPGRFSGRQFSNSRSEMNVSTLELGDSALYLCASSLSGGQGYTFGSGTRLTVV.

This clone was counted a few times. The chain recombines TRBV15 with TRBJ2-1, with 10 bases matching TRBD1. Germline V lookup: CDR1 LNHNV, CDR2 YYDKDF (reference sequence). This CDR3 has 16 amino acids. V gave up 2 bases and J gave up 5 bases; unmatched junction bases: 6. The CDR3 bases are TGTGCCACCAGCAGACTCGACAGGGGGCTAGACAATGAGCAGTTCTTC. As protein: CATSRLDRGLDNEQFF.

V and J are TRBV7-9 and TRBJ2-7, with D possibly TRBD2 on 6 matching bases. Germline V gives CDR1 SEHNR, CDR2 FQNEAQ (reference sequence). CDR3 length equals 16 residues. Trimming cost V 5 bases and J 6 bases, with 23 bases left between them. The CDR3: CASSPTAREGLSEQYF. CDR3 sequence (DNA): TGTGCCAGCAGCCCTACAGCGCGGGAAGGACTTTCCGAGCAGTACTTC.

Only a few counts were recorded for this clone. This chain links TRBV2 with TRBJ2-7; TRBD2 agrees at 12 bases. Germline V lookup: CDR1 SNHLY, CDR2 FYNNEI. The V and J ends lost 4 bases and 0 bases, in that order; junction bases with no gene match: 10. The CDR3 consists of 18 residues. CDR3 nucleotides: TGTGCCAGCAGTGGAACACTAGCGGGAGGTCCCGTCTCCTACGAGCAGTACTTC. It specifies CASSGTLAGGPVSYEQYF.

This clone was counted a few times. The CDR3 nucleotides read TGTGCCGTATTCGGGACAGCCTACAATGAGCAGTTCTTC. It yields the protein CAVFGTAYNEQFF. The chain combines TRBV10-3 with TRBJ2-1; 7 nucleotides match TRBD1. Germline CDR1 ENHRY, CDR2 SYGVKD. The CDR3 contains 13 residues. V was clipped by 11 bases and J by 2 bases; unmatched bases: 6.

As regards this clone: Other DNA sequences in this specimen translate into the identical CDR3. The chain carries TRBV27 and TRBJ1-5, with a weak D call TRBD1 (5 bases). V shed 4 bases and J shed 2 bases, with 6 bases lying between them. CDR1 is MNHEY and CDR2 is SMNVEV in the germline V gene (reference sequence). This CDR3 contains 13 residues. The DNA of the CDR3 is TGTGCCAGCAGTTGGGGGGGCAATCAGCCCCAGCATTTT. It codes for CASSWGGNQPQHF.

This clone was detected only a few times. This chain connects TRBV13 to TRBJ2-1; 10 bases align to TRBD2. Germline lookup yields CDR1 PRHDT and CDR2 FYEKMQ (reference sequence). The CDR3 length is 16 residues. The ends lost 2 bases at V and 10 bases at J; junction bases unmatched: 11. CDR3: CASSLRWLAGALEQFF. CDR3 DNA sequence: TGTGCCAGCAGCTTAAGATGGCTAGCGGGAGCCTTAGAGCAGTTCTTC.

This clone was counted between two and nine times. CDR3 region: CASSYRSQGTYEQYF. In DNA form, the CDR3 reads TGTGCCAGCAGTTATCGGTCCCAGGGAACCTACGAGCAGTACTTC. The chain couples TRBV6-5 to TRBJ2-7; D may be TRBD1 (5 bases). V was pared by 3 bases and J by 2 bases, with 14 bases between. The CDR3 is 15 residues long. Germline CDR1 and CDR2: MNHEY and SVGAGI.

The chain joins TRBV2 to TRBJ1-5; 7 bases are shared with TRBD1. The CDR3 contains 14 residues. The V and J ends lost 5 bases and 4 bases, in that order; junction bases with no gene match: 5. CDR1 is SNHLY and CDR2 is FYNNEI in the germline V gene. CDR3 nucleotides: TGTGCCAGCAGTAGCTCACAGGGGAATCAGCCCCAGCATTTT. Protein sequence: CASSSSQGNQPQHF.

Worth noting for this clone: One junction end does not reproduce the germline sequence, and a read error may be involved. This chain joins TRBV7-7 and TRBJ2-2, with 12 positions matching TRBD2. The CDR3 consists of 19 residues. Per germline, CDR1 SSHAT and CDR2 FNYEAQ (reference sequence). The CDR3 spells CASSRSRTSGKASHGELFF. The CDR3 nucleotides are TGTGCTAGCAGTCGTAGTCGGACTAGCGGGAAAGCATCTCACGGGGAGCTGTTTTTT.

Turning to this clone: The junction does not match germline at one end; this may be a read error. The chain couples TRBV7-7 to TRBJ1-4, with D perhaps matching TRBD1 (6 bases). The germline V gene encodes CDR1 SSHAT and CDR2 FNYEAQ (reference sequence). This CDR3 contains 16 residues. For the CDR3, the DNA is TGTGCTAGCAGCCCGGGACACTCGGCAACTAATGAAAAACTGTTTTTT. Protein product: CASSPGHSATNEKLFF.

The chain couples TRBV5-1 to TRBJ1-2; maybe TRBD1 (5 bases). Germline CDR1 is SGHRS and CDR2 is YFSETQ. The germline V and J ends were trimmed by 0 bases and 2 bases, with 23 bases remaining between them. The length of the CDR3 is 19 residues. CDR3 in amino acids: CASSLGTFETVPRNYGYTF. CDR3 nucleotides: TGCGCCAGCAGCTTGGGGACGTTTGAGACAGTCCCCAGGAACTATGGCTACACCTTC.

This clone was observed a few times. The chain joins TRBV5-1 to TRBJ2-3, with 7 nucleotides matching TRBD1. V lost 4 bases and J lost 2; bases outside the gene matches: 10. The CDR3 covers 16 residues. Germline assignment: CDR1 SGHRS and CDR2 YFSETQ. CDR3 in DNA: TGCGCCAGCAGCCAGGACGGGACAGCCGACACAGATACGCAGTATTTT. Protein product: CASSQDGTADTDTQYF.

This clone was found a few times. The CDR3 spells CASRTRDNYGYTF. CDR3 in DNA: TGTGCCAGCAGGACCAGGGATAACTATGGCTACACCTTC. The chain has TRBV2 and TRBJ1-2; a possible D gene is TRBD1 (5 bases). The CDR3 runs to 13 residues. The germline V and J ends were trimmed by 6 bases and 1 base, with 9 bases remaining between them. Germline V lookup: CDR1 SNHLY, CDR2 FYNNEI. The full variable domain, in which reference TRBV2 and TRBJ1-2 provide the parts outside the CDR3, is EPEVTQTPSHQVTQMGQEVILRCVPISNHLYFYWYRQILGQKVEFLVSFYNNEISEKSEIFDDQFSVERPDGSNFTLKIRSTKLEDSAMYFCASRTRDNYGYTFGSGTRLTVV.

This clone showed up just a few times. The CDR3 region is CASAGTVNQPQHF. CDR3 nucleotides: TGTGCCAGTGCCGGGACAGTCAATCAGCCCCAGCATTTT. The rearrangement joins TRBV19 to TRBJ1-5; 7 positions match TRBD1. This CDR3 contains 13 residues. In germline, CDR1 is LNHDA, CDR2 SQIVND (reference sequence). The ends lost 8 bases at V and 3 bases at J; junction bases unmatched: 4.

The V and J genes are TRBV19 and TRBJ2-1; 11 bases agree with TRBD2. Per germline, CDR1 LNHDA and CDR2 SQIVND (reference sequence). J was trimmed by 5 bases and V by 6 bases; bases with no gene match: 3. The CDR3 is 14 residues long. This chain's CDR3 is CASRGLAENNEQFF. DNA of the CDR3: TGTGCCAGTAGGGGACTAGCGGAGAACAATGAGCAGTTCTTC.